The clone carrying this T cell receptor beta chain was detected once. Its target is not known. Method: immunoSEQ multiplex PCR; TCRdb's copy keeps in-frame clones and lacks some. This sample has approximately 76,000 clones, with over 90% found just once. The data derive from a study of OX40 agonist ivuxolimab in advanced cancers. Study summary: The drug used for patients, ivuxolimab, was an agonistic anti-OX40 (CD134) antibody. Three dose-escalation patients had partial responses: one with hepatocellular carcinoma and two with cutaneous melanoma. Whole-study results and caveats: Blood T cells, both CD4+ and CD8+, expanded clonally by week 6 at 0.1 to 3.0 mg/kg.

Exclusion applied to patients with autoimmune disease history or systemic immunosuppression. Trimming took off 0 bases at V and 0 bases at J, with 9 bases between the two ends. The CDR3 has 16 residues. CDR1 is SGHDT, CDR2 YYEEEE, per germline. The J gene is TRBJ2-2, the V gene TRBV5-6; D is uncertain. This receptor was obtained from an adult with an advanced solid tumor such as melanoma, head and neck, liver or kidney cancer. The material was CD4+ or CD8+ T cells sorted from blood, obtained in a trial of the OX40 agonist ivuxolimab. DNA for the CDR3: TGTGCCAGCAGCTTGGTGGGAACCGCGAACACCGGGGAGCTGTTTTTT. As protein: CASSLVGTANTGELFF.